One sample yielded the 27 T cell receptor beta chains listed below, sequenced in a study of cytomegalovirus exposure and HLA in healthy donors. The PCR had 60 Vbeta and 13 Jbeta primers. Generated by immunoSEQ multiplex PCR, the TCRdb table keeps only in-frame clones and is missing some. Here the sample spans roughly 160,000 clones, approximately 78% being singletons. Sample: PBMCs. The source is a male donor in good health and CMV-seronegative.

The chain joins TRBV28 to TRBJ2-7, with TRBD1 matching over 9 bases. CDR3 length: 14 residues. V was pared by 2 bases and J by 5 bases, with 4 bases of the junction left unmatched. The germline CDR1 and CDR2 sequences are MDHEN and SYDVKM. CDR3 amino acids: CASSLTGQGHEQYF. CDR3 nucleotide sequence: TGTGCCAGCAGTTTAACGGGACAGGGACACGAGCAGTACTTC.

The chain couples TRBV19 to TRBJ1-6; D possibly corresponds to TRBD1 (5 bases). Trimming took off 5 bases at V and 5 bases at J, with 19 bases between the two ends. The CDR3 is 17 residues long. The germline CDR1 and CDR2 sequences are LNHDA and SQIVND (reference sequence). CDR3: CASSFRPRQINNSPLHF. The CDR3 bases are TGTGCCAGTAGTTTCCGTCCTAGACAGATCAATAATTCACCCCTCCACTTT.

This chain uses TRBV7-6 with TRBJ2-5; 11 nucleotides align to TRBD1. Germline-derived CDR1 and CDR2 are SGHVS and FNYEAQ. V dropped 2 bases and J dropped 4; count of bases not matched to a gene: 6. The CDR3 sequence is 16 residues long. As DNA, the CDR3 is TGTGCCAGCAGCTTAACGGACAGGGGGCGCCTAGAGACCCAGTACTTC. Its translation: CASSLTDRGRLETQYF.

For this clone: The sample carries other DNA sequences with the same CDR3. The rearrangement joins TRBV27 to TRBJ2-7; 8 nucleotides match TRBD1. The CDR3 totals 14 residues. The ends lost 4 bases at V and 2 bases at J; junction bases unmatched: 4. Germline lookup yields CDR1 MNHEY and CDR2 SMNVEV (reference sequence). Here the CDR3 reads CASSSGQGAYEQYF. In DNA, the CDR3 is TGTGCCAGCAGTTCAGGACAGGGCGCCTACGAGCAGTACTTC.

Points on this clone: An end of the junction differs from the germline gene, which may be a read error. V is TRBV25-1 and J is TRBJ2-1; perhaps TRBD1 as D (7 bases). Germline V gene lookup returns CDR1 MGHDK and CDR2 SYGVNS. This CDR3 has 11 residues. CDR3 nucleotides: TGTGCCAGCTTAGGGGGGACAGAGCTACTCTTC. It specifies CASLGGTELLF.

The CDR3: CASSEYLSAYEQYF. The CDR3 DNA reads as TGTGCCAGCAGTGAATATCTGTCCGCCTACGAGCAGTACTTC. This chain connects TRBV25-1 to TRBJ2-7; no reliable D call. The CDR3 covers 14 residues. Germline V gene sequence: CDR1 MGHDK, CDR2 SYGVNS. Trimming took 0 bases from V and 2 from J, leaving 8 bases between them.

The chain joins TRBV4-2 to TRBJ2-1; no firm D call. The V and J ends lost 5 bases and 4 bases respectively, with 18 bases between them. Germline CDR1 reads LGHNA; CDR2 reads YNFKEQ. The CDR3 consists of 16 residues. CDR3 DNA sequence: TGTGCCAGCAGCTTGAGAGACGCCTGGGCTTACAATGAGCAGTTCTTC. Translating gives CASSLRDAWAYNEQFF.

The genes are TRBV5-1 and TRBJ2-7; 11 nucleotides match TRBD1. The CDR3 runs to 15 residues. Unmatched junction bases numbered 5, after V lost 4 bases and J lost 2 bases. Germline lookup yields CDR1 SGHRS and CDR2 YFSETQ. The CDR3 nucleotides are TGCGCCAGCAGCCTAGGACAGGGGGCGACCTACGAGCAGTACTTC. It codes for CASSLGQGATYEQYF.

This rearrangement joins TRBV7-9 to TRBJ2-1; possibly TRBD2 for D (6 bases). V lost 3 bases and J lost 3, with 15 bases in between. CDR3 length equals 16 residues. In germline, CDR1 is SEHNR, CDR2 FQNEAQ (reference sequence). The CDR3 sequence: CASSLGGVKGYNEQFF. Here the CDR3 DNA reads TGTGCCAGCAGCTTGGGGGGAGTTAAGGGCTACAATGAGCAGTTCTTC.

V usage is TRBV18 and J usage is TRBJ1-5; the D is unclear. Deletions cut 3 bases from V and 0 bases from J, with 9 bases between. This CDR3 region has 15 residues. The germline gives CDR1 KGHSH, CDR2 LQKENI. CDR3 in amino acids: CASSPSEGSNQPQHF. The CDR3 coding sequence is TGTGCCAGCTCACCCTCCGAGGGTAGCAATCAGCCCCAGCATTTT.

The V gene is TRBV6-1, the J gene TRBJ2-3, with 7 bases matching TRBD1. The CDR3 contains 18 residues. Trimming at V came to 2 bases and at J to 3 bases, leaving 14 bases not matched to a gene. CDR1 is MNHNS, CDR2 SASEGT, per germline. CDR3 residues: CASSESTGTLLKTDTQYF. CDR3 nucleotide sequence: TGTGCCAGCAGTGAATCGACAGGGACCCTCCTAAAAACAGATACGCAGTATTTT.

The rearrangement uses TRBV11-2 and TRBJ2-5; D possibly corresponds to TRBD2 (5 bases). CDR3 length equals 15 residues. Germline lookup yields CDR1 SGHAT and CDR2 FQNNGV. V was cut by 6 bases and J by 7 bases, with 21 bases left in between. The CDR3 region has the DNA TGTGCCAGCAGTCCCTCGGGAAAACAACGGGGGACCCAGTACTTC. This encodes CASSPSGKQRGTQYF.

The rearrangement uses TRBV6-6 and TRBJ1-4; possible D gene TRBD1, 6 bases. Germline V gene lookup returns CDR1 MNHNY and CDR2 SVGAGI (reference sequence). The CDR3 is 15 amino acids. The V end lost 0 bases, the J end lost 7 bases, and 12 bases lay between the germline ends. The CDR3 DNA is TGTGCCAGCAGTTACTCGCGGGGGGCAGGTGAAAAACTGTTTTTT. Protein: CASSYSRGAGEKLFF.

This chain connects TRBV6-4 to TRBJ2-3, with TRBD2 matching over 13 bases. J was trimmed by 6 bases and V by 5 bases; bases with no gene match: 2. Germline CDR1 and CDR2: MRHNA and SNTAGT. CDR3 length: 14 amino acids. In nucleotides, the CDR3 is TGTGCCAGCAGTCTGACTAGCGGGAGGGATACGCAGTATTTT. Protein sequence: CASSLTSGRDTQYF.

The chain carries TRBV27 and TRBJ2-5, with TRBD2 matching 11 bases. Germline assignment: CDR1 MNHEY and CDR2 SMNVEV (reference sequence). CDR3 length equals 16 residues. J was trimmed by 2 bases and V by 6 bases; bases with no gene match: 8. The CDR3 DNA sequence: TGTGCCAGCAGGGGACTAGCGGATAATTTACAAGAGACCCAGTACTTC. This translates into CASRGLADNLQETQYF.

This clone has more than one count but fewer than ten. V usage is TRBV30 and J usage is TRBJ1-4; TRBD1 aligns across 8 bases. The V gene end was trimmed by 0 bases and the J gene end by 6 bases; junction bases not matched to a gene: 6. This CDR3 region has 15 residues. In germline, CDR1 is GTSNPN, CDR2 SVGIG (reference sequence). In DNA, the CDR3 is TGTGCCTGGAGTGTTGCGACAGGGGTATATGAAAAACTGTTTTTT. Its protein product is CAWSVATGVYEKLFF.

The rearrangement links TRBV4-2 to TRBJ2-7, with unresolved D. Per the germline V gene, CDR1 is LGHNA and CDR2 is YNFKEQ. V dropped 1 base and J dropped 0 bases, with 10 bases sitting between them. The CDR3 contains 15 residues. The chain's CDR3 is CASSQVWAPSYEQYF. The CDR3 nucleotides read TGTGCCAGCAGCCAAGTCTGGGCACCCTCCTACGAGCAGTACTTC.

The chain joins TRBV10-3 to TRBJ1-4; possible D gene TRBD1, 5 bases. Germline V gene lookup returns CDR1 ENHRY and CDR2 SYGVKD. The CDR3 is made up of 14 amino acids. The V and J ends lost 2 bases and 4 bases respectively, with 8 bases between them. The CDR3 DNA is TGTGCCATCAGTGAGCTGGGGGGTAATGAAAAACTGTTTTTT. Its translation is CAISELGGNEKLFF.

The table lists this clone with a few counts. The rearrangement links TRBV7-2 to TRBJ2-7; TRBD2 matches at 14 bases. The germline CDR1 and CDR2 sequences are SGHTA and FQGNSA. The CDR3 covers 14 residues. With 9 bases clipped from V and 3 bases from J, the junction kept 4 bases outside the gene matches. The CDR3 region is CASRLAGGGYEQYF. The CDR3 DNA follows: TGTGCCAGTAGACTAGCGGGAGGGGGCTACGAGCAGTACTTC.

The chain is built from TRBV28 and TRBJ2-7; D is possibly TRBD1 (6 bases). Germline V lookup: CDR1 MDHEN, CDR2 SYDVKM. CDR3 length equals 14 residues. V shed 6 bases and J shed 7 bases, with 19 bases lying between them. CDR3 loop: CASRRTGQGWEQYF. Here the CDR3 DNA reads TGTGCCAGCAGACGAACGGGACAAGGGTGGGAGCAGTACTTC.

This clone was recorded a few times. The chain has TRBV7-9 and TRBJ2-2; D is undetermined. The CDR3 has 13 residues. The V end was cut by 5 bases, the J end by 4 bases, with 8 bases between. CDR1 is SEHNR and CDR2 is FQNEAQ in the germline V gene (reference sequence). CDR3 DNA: TGTGCCAGCAGCCTCAGACTCACCGGGGAGCTGTTTTTT. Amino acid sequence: CASSLRLTGELFF.

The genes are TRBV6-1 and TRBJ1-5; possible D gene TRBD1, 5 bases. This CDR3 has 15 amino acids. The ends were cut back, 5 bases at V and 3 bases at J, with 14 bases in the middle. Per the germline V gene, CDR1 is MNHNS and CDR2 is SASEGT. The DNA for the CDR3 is TGTGCCAGCAGTTCCGAAAGACAGTACAATCAGCCCCAGCATTTT. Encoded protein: CASSSERQYNQPQHF.

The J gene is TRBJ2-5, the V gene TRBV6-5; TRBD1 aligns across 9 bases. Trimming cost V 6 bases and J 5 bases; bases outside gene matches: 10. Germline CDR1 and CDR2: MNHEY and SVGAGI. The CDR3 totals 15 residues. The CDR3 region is CASSQQGAVVETQYF. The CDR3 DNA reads TGTGCCAGCAGCCAACAGGGGGCGGTTGTGGAGACCCAGTACTTC.

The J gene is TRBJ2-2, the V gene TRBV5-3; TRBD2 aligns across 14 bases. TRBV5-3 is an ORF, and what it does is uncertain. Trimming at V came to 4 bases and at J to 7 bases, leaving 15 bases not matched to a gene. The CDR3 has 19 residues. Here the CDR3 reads CARSDGLAGGQDIDGELFF. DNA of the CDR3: TGTGCCAGAAGCGACGGACTAGCGGGGGGCCAGGACATTGACGGGGAGCTGTTTTTT.

In nucleotides, the CDR3 is TGTGCCAGCAGTCCCGGGAGCAGACGGGATACGCAGTATTTT. This encodes CASSPGSRRDTQYF. The rearrangement links TRBV7-9 to TRBJ2-3, with D perhaps TRBD2 (6 bases). V lost 6 bases, J lost 6 bases, and 16 bases lay in between. CDR3 length: 14 residues. CDR1 is SEHNR and CDR2 is FQNEAQ in the germline V gene (reference sequence).

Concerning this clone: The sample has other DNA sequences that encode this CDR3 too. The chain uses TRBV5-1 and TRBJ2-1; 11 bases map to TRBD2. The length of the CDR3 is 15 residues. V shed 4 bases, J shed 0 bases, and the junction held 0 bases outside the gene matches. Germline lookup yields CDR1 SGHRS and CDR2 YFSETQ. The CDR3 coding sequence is TGCGCCAGCAGCACTAGCGGGGGCTCCTACAATGAGCAGTTCTTC. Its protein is CASSTSGGSYNEQFF.

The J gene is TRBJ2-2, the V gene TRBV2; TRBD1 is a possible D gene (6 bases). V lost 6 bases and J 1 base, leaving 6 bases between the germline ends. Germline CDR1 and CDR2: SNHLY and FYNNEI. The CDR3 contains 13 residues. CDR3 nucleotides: TGTGCCAGCAGGGGACAGAACACCGGGGAGCTGTTTTTT. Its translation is CASRGQNTGELFF.